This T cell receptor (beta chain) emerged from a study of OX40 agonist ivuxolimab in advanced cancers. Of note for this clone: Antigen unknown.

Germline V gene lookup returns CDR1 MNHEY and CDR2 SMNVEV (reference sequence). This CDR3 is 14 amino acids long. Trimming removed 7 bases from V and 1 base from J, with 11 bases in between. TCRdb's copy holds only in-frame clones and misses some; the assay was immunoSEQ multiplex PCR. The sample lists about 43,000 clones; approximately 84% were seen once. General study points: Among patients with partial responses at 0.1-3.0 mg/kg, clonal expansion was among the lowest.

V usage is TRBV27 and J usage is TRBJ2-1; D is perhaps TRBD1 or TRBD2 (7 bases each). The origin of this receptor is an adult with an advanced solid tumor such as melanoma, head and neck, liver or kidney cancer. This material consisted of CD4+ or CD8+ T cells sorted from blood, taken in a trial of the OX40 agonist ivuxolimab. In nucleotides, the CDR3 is TGTGCCAGCAACCAGGGGGGGTCCTACAATGAGCAGTTCTTC. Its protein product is CASNQGGSYNEQFF.